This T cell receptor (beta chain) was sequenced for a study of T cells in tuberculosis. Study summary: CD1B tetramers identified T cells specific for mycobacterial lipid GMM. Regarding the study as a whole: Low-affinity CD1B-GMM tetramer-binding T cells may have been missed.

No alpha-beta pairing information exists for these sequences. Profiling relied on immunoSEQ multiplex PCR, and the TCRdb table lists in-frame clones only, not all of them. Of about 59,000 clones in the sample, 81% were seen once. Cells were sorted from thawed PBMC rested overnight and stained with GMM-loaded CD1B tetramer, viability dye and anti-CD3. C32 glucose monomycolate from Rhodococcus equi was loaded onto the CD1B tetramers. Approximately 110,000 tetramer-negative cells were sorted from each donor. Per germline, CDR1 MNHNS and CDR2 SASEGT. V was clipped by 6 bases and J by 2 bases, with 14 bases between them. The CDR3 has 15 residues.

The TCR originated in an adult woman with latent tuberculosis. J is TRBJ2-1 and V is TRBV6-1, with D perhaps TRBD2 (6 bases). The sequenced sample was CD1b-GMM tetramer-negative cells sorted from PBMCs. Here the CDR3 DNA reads TGTGCCAGCAGGGGTACCGGGACTCCCTACAATGAGCAGTTCTTC. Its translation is CASRGTGTPYNEQFF.